What follows are 23 T cell receptor beta chains derived from one specimen sequenced in a study of Graves' ophthalmopathy and Graves' hyperthyroidism. RNA transcripts served as template for amplifying TCR beta CDR3 sequences. HTBI-primed RT-PCR formed the first round, and a multiplex PCR formed the second. TCRdb passed the multiplex PCR reads through MiXCR, listing each CDR3 protein once. The table records around 1,000,000 distinct CDR3 sequences, about 36% of them present only once. The material sequenced was peripheral blood or thyroid tissue (not recorded which). These receptors came from an adult man with Graves' hyperthyroidism.

This clonotype was picked up many times. DNA of the CDR3: TGTGCCACATATAGCGGTCGCAGGGCCGGGGAGCTGTTTTTT. Its translation: CATYSGRRAGELFF. V usage is TRBV15 and J usage is TRBJ2-2; perhaps TRBD2 as D (6 bases). Per the germline V gene, CDR1 is LNHNV and CDR2 is YYDKDF (reference sequence). Trimming pared 9 bases from V and 6 bases from J, leaving 17 bases between. The CDR3 runs to 14 residues.

This clonotype was recorded a few times. V gene TRBV29-1 combines with J gene TRBJ2-2; tentative D call: TRBD2 (7 bases). This CDR3 contains 14 residues. The germline gives CDR1 SQVTM, CDR2 ANQGSEA. The ends were cut back, 7 bases at V and 2 bases at J, with 14 bases in the middle. The CDR3 region is CSALRGPNTGELFF. The CDR3 DNA reads TGCAGCGCACTGCGGGGGCCCAACACCGGGGAGCTGTTTTTT.

V and J are TRBV7-9 and TRBJ2-5; D ambiguous. CDR1 is SEHNR and CDR2 is FQNEAQ in the germline V gene (reference sequence). The V end lost 5 bases, the J end lost 13 bases, and 11 bases lay between the germline ends. The CDR3 is 10 residues long. The CDR3 DNA follows: TGTGCCAGCAGCCCGTCCGGGCGGTACTTC. Encoded protein: CASSPSGRYF.

With respect to this clonotype: One end of the junction is discordant with germline, which a read error may explain. This sequence joins TRBV10-3 and TRBJ2-7; a possible D gene is TRBD2 (5 bases). CDR1 ENHRY and CDR2 SYGVKD come from the germline V gene. The CDR3 runs 15 residues. CDR3 residues: CASSQALLGAYEQYF. For the CDR3, the DNA is TGTGCCAGCAGTCAGGCCTTGCTCGGGGCCTACGAGCAGTACTTC.

This sequence joins TRBV15 and TRBJ2-7; 8 nucleotides agree with TRBD1. Germline CDR1 and CDR2: LNHNV and YYDKDF (reference sequence). There are 15 residues in the CDR3. V lost 3 bases, J lost 6 bases, and 10 bases stayed unmatched. The CDR3 coding sequence is TGTGCCACCAGCAGTACAGGGGGAAATCACTTCGAGCAGTACTTC. Its translation: CATSSTGGNHFEQYF.

In this sample, this clonotype turned up many times. The chain employs TRBV14 and TRBJ2-6, with D perhaps being TRBD1 or TRBD2 (5 bases each). Per the germline V gene, CDR1 is SGHDN and CDR2 is FVKESK. This CDR3 contains 15 residues. V shed 2 bases and J shed 2 bases, with 7 bases lying between them. The CDR3 sequence is CASSQMGAGANVLTF. As DNA, the CDR3 is TGTGCCAGCAGCCAAATGGGGGCTGGGGCCAACGTCCTGACTTTC.

This clonotype turned up a few times. The rearrangement links TRBV2 to TRBJ2-5; D gene ambiguous. CDR3 length equals 12 residues. The V gene's germline CDR1 is SNHLY and CDR2 FYNNEI. Trimming shortened V by 0 bases and J by 7 bases, and 6 bases separated the two germline ends. CDR3 DNA: TGTGCCAGCAGTGAAGCGACGGGGACCCAGTACTTC. Protein: CASSEATGTQYF.

Ten or more counts support this clonotype. The chain is built from TRBV20-1 and TRBJ1-2; TRBD1 might be the D (5 bases). Germline V lookup: CDR1 DFQATT, CDR2 SNEGSKA (reference sequence). There are 13 residues in the CDR3. Trimming removed 2 bases at V and 3 bases at J, with 10 bases between. The CDR3 region has the DNA TGCAGTGCTAGATCCGGGACGGACTATGGCTACACCTTC. This codes for CSARSGTDYGYTF.

The genes are TRBV4-2 and TRBJ1-2, with D possibly TRBD1 on 5 matching bases. The V gene lost 4 bases and the J gene lost 2 bases, with 14 bases spanning the gap. Germline CDR1 reads LGHNA; CDR2 reads YNFKEQ. This CDR3 spans 15 amino acids. The DNA for the CDR3 is TGTGCCAGCAGCCGCCGGGTCGGGGCGAACTATGGCTACACCTTC. It encodes CASSRRVGANYGYTF.

This clonotype has ten or more counts. The chain joins TRBV7-9 to TRBJ2-2; D is ambiguous. Trimming cost V 3 bases and J 4 bases, with 3 bases left between them. Germline-derived CDR1 and CDR2 are SEHNR and FQNEAQ (reference sequence). This CDR3 region has 12 residues. The chain's CDR3 is CASSLSTGELFF. The CDR3 bases are TGTGCCAGCAGCTTGAGCACCGGGGAGCTGTTTTTT.

The genes are TRBV24-1 and TRBJ2-5; 14 bases agree with TRBD2. Near its end, the DNA agrees better with TRBJ2-1, so the J call may be wrong. Per the germline V gene, CDR1 is KGHDR and CDR2 is SFDVKD. The CDR3 is made up of 17 amino acids. The CDR3 is CATSEGRGTSGSIEQFF. The CDR3 DNA reads as TGTGCCACCAGTGAGGGGAGGGGGACTAGCGGGAGCATTGAGCAGTTCTTC.

The chain recombines TRBV10-3 with TRBJ2-7; tentatively, D is TRBD1 (6 bases). The CDR3 extends over 13 amino acids. Germline V gene sequence: CDR1 ENHRY, CDR2 SYGVKD. V was trimmed by 4 bases and J by 2 bases, leaving 9 bases between them. Here the CDR3 reads CAISGGGPYEQYF. The CDR3 region has the DNA TGTGCCATCAGTGGTGGGGGCCCCTACGAGCAGTACTTC.

This chain connects TRBV29-1 to TRBJ1-4; no reliable D call. The germline gives CDR1 SQVTM, CDR2 ANQGSEA. The CDR3 runs to 15 residues. V shed 4 bases and J shed 6 bases, with 18 bases lying between them. The CDR3 bases are TGCAGCGTTGCCGCGCGAGGGAGGACCGATGAAAAACTGTTTTTT. As protein: CSVAARGRTDEKLFF.

Of note for this clonotype: A read error may explain this, as a much larger clone is one base away. The chain links TRBV7-8 to TRBJ2-2; 8 nucleotides agree with TRBD2. The V segment lost 7 bases and the J segment 4 bases; nucleotides outside the gene matches: 17. Germline V lookup: CDR1 SGHVS, CDR2 FQNEAQ. The CDR3 spans 18 residues. For the CDR3, the DNA is TGTGCCAGCACCGGCGCGACTAGCGTTACCAGAGGCACCGGGGAGCTGTTTTTT. Residues: CASTGATSVTRGTGELFF.

Notes on this clonotype: The junction differs from germline at one of its ends, possibly a read error. V and J are TRBV10-3 and TRBJ2-5; TRBD1 is a possible D gene (6 bases). Germline loops: CDR1 ENHRY, CDR2 SYGVKD. The CDR3 has 14 residues. For the CDR3, the DNA is TGTGCCAGCAGTGGCCAAATAGGGGGTGAGACCCAGTACTTC. Protein sequence: CASSGQIGGETQYF.

As concerns this clonotype: The CDR3 ends on some other residue instead of the conserved phenylalanine or tryptophan, so this is likely a read error. No DNA is shown, since the ends of the CDR3 on it are uncertain; the CDR3 is the one TCRdb lists. This chain links TRBV12-3 or TRBV12-4 with TRBJ2-7; the table gives TRBD1 as D, unverified against the DNA. The CDR3 adds up to 10 amino acids, both ends counted. CDR3: CASSFSGQSY.

V and J are TRBV11-2 and TRBJ1-3, with a weak D call TRBD1 (6 bases). V was cut by 5 bases and J by 0 bases, with 14 bases left in between. The CDR3 runs to 16 residues. CDR1 and CDR2 from the germline V gene are SGHAT and FQNNGV. The CDR3 nucleotides read TGTGCCAGCAGCCGAGGGGGAACGAACTCTGGAAACACCATATATTTT. It codes for CASSRGGTNSGNTIYF.

The chain couples TRBV20-1 to TRBJ1-5; D is perhaps TRBD1 (5 bases). Trimming cost V 3 bases and J 6 bases, with 21 bases left between them. The CDR3 sequence is 16 residues long. Germline CDR1 is DFQATT and CDR2 is SNEGSKA (reference sequence). The CDR3, as DNA: TGCAGTGCTAGCCGCATAGGTTGGGGCGTAGGTCAGCCCCAGCATTTT. This encodes CSASRIGWGVGQPQHF.

This clonotype was picked up many times. The chain combines TRBV12-3 or TRBV12-4 with TRBJ2-7; D not resolved. V shed 0 bases and J shed 2 bases, with 2 bases lying between them. The CDR3 is 12 amino acids. This CDR3 is CASSLAPYEQYF. CDR3 in DNA: TGTGCCAGCAGTTTAGCGCCCTACGAGCAGTACTTC.

This clonotype has ten or more counts. The V and J genes are TRBV7-9 and TRBJ1-4; D gene ambiguous. Per the germline V gene, CDR1 is SEHNR and CDR2 is FQNEAQ (reference sequence). Trimming removed 6 bases at V and 0 bases at J, with 8 bases between. This CDR3 has 14 amino acids. The CDR3 sequence is CASRNPATNEKLFF. The CDR3 DNA is TGTGCCAGCAGGAACCCTGCAACTAATGAAAAACTGTTTTTT.

In its sample, this clonotype was seen many times. The J gene is TRBJ2-2, the V gene TRBV29-1, with a tentative D call TRBD1 (6 bases). The CDR3 extends over 12 amino acids. Deletions cut 4 bases from V and 6 bases from J, with 9 bases between. The V gene's germline CDR1 is SQVTM and CDR2 ANQGSEA. CDR3 nucleotide sequence: TGCAGCGTTGTACAGGGACCCGGGGAGCTGTTTTTT. Its translation: CSVVQGPGELFF.

This clonotype was observed a few times. This chain links TRBV4-3 with TRBJ1-1, with D maybe TRBD1 (6 bases). V lost 0 bases and J 11 bases, leaving 19 bases between the germline ends. The CDR3 sequence is 15 residues long. The germline CDR1 and CDR2 sequences are LGHNA and YSLEER. CDR3: CASSQENRDTGFAFF. CDR3 coding DNA: TGCGCCAGCAGCCAAGAGAACCGGGACACCGGGTTTGCTTTCTTT.

At least ten counts were recorded for this clonotype. The rearrangement joins TRBV12-3 or TRBV12-4 to TRBJ2-5; D unresolved. V gave up 6 bases and J gave up 5 bases, with 10 bases separating them. CDR3 length equals 12 residues. CDR3 amino acids: CASSLKSETQYF. CDR3 nucleotides: TGTGCCAGCAGCCTAAAGTCGGAGACCCAGTACTTC.